The rows below give T cell receptor beta chains drawn from one sample of a study of T cells after yellow fever vaccination. TCRdb recomputed calls from the 5' RACE reads with MiXCR, one row per CDR3 protein. Here the sample spans hundreds of thousands of distinct CDR3 sequences, 13% being singletons. The sample was PBMCs, taken on the day of the yellow fever booster vaccination. These receptor sequences come from a man younger than 40 who received the YFV17D yellow fever vaccine. Each CDR3 is given with its conserved first and last residue. D genes are given only for firm matches. The size entry is marked missing in some rows and otherwise reads once, few, many or a size class.

J	size	D	V	CDR3	DNA
TRBJ2-5	few	-	TRBV7-2	CASSLQGGGSVLSQYF	TGTGCCAGCAGCTTACAAGGCGGTGGTAGCGTCTTGTCCCAGTACTTC
TRBJ2-5	-	-	TRBV6-1	CASSLLTGRKTQYF	TGTGCCAGCAGTCTTCTCACAGGGCGAAAGACCCAGTACTTC
TRBJ2-3	few	-	TRBV29-1	CSVALGGTGSDTQYF	TGCAGCGTTGCATTGGGCGGGACGGGGTCGGATACGCAGTATTTT
TRBJ1-1	few	-	TRBV20-1	CSAFTGNTEAFF	TGCAGCGCCTTCACAGGGAACACTGAAGCTTTCTTT
TRBJ2-1	few	-	TRBV5-4	CASSFPQGRGGSSYNEQFF	TGTGCCAGCAGCTTTCCGCAGGGGCGCGGCGGTAGCTCCTACAATGAGCAGTTCTTC
TRBJ2-7	few	-	TRBV5-1	CASSTGHATYEQYF	TGCGCCAGCAGCACCGGACATGCTACCTACGAGCAGTACTTC
TRBJ2-3	few	TRBD2	TRBV7-2	CASSGWEGTDTQYF	TGTGCCAGCAGCGGGTGGGAGGGGACAGATACGCAGTATTTT
TRBJ2-3	-	TRBD1	TRBV27	CASSRIQGADTQYF	TGTGCCAGCAGCCGCATACAGGGGGCAGATACGCAGTATTTT
TRBJ2-2	-	-	TRBV7-2	CASSIGFRPGELFF	TGTGCCAGCAGCATCGGTTTTCGTCCCGGGGAGCTGTTTTTT
TRBJ2-1	once	TRBD2	TRBV11-3	CASSFAGGDSYNEQFF	TGTGCCAGCAGCTTTGCGGGAGGGGACTCCTACAATGAGCAGTTCTTC
TRBJ2-5	-	-	TRBV7-2	CASRMGGPQETQYF	TGTGCCAGCAGGATGGGAGGACCACAAGAGACCCAGTACTTC